This TCR beta chain originates from a study of T cells after yellow fever vaccination. Whole-study findings and limits: Most primary-vaccination clones recurred post-booster (around 95% CD4, roughly 91% CD8).

Template-switching 5'RACE yielded the TCR cDNA; a universal primer site and UMIs were added in the process. Each CDR3 protein gets one entry after TCRdb re-called the 5' RACE reads with MiXCR. The data show about 69,000 distinct CDR3 sequences, with about 6% seen just once and under 2.5% held by the top ten. Note on this clonotype: The antigen is not known.

This receptor was obtained from a man between 18 and 35 years old who received the YFV17D yellow fever vaccine. The input for sequencing was CD4+ T cells sorted from PBMCs, taken around 16 days after the first yellow fever vaccination.

The CDR3 is CASSQFEGQASGANVLTF. The CDR3 DNA follows: TGCGCCAGCAGCCAATTTGAGGGGCAGGCCTCTGGGGCCAACGTCCTGACTTTC. This chain uses TRBV4-1 with TRBJ2-6; tentatively, D is TRBD1 or TRBD2 (5 bases each). The CDR3 extends over 18 amino acids. Germline V CDR1 and CDR2: MGHRA, YSYEKL. V dropped 2 bases and J dropped 0 bases, with 14 bases sitting between them.